This is a list of T cell receptor beta chains from one sample in a study of T cell responses to AZD1222 COVID-19 vaccine. Assay used: immunoSEQ multiplex PCR; TCRdb lists only in-frame clones, some missing. The sample holds 90,000 to 110,000 clones, over 80% seen once. This sample comprised peripheral blood, obtained on day 0 of AZD1222 vaccination. These receptors were taken from an adult in good health. The CDR3 runs from the conserved cysteine through the conserved F or W. The D gene is left open where the match is weak. Not every row has a clone size; where given, it reads once, few, many or a size class.

V	D	J	length	size	CDR3	DNA
TRBV2	-	TRBJ1-1	15	once	CASRRRTSWNTEAFF	TGTGCCAGCAGACGTCGGACATCTTGGAACACTGAAGCTTTCTTT
TRBV29-1	TRBD1	TRBJ1-2	14	-	CSVEVGQGNYGYTF	TGCAGCGTTGAAGTAGGACAGGGGAACTATGGCTACACCTTC
TRBV2	TRBD1	TRBJ1-2	16	-	CASSPPIKGGNYGYTF	TGTGCCAGCAGTCCCCCGATAAAAGGGGGCAACTATGGCTACACCTTC
TRBV9	-	TRBJ2-6	15	-	CASSVPPSGANVLTF	TGTGCCAGCAGCGTACCCCCTTCCGGGGCCAACGTCCTGACTTTC
TRBV9	-	TRBJ1-1	14	-	CASSVSGVNTEAFF	TGTGCCAGCAGCGTTTCAGGGGTAAACACTGAAGCTTTCTTT
TRBV19	-	TRBJ2-1	13	-	CASSIGQGKEQFF	TGTGCCAGTAGTATAGGGCAGGGAAAGGAGCAGTTCTTC
TRBV2	-	TRBJ2-7	10	-	CASGTYEQYF	TGTGCCAGTGGGACCTACGAGCAGTACTTC
TRBV5-1	TRBD2	TRBJ2-3	14	-	CASSFSGGTDTQYF	TGCGCCAGCAGCTTTAGCGGGGGGACAGATACGCAGTATTTT
TRBV7-6	-	TRBJ1-3	15	-	CASSLQGGPGNTIYF	TGTGCCAGCAGCTTACAGGGTGGGCCTGGAAACACCATATATTTT
TRBV5-1	TRBD2	TRBJ2-3	18	-	CASSLEGSGGPYLDTQYF	TGCGCCAGCAGCTTGGAGGGTAGCGGGGGGCCCTACCTTGATACGCAGTATTTT
TRBV6-2/TRBV6-3	-	TRBJ1-4	13	-	CASSRARDEKLFF	TGTGCCAGCAGTCGAGCCAGGGATGAAAAACTGTTTTTT
TRBV5-1	-	TRBJ2-1	16	-	CASSLGQRPVGNEQFF	TGCGCCAGCAGCTTGGGACAGAGACCGGTGGGCAATGAGCAGTTCTTC
TRBV29-1	-	TRBJ2-1	13	-	CSWGRPTYNEQFF	TGCAGCTGGGGGAGGCCTACCTACAATGAGCAGTTCTTC
TRBV9	TRBD2	TRBJ2-4	16	-	CASSGGTSGGADRRYF	TGTGCCAGCAGCGGAGGGACTAGCGGGGGGGCCGATAGGAGGTACTTC
TRBV5-6	-	TRBJ1-3	16	-	CASSLQGSGSGNTIYF	TGTGCCAGCAGCTTGCAGGGATCGGGCTCTGGAAACACCATATATTTT
TRBV10-3	TRBD2	TRBJ2-7	17	once	CAISESRASGDHNEQYF	TGTGCCATCAGTGAGTCGAGGGCTAGCGGGGATCATAACGAGCAGTACTTC
TRBV2	TRBD2	TRBJ2-1	14	-	CASKRLAVRVEQFF	TGTGCCAGCAAACGACTAGCGGTTAGGGTTGAGCAGTTCTTC
TRBV7-9	TRBD1	TRBJ1-3	14	-	CASSFGTAGNTIYF	TGTGCCAGCAGCTTCGGGACAGCTGGAAACACCATATATTTT
TRBV6-5	TRBD2	TRBJ2-1	12	-	CASSYLSGGLFF	TGTGCCAGCAGTTATCTTAGCGGGGGGTTGTTCTTC
TRBV11-3	-	TRBJ2-5	14	once	CASSLGVGQETQYF	TGTGCCAGCAGCTTAGGAGTCGGGCAAGAGACCCAGTACTTC
TRBV5-1	TRBD2	TRBJ2-1	17	-	CASSFSFGTSGVNEQFF	TGCGCCAGCAGCTTTTCGTTTGGCACTAGCGGGGTGAATGAGCAGTTCTTC
TRBV20-1	-	TRBJ1-1	12	-	CSASQDDTEAFF	TGCAGTGCTAGTCAAGATGATACTGAAGCTTTCTTT
TRBV9	-	TRBJ2-7	14	-	CASSVAATSYEQYF	TGTGCCAGCAGCGTGGCGGCGACCTCCTACGAGCAGTACTTC
TRBV4-2	TRBD1	TRBJ1-1	14	-	CASSQNRGHTEAFF	TGTGCCAGCAGCCAAAACAGGGGGCACACTGAAGCTTTCTTT
TRBV7-9	TRBD2	TRBJ2-1	14	-	CAGTSGLAVNEQFF	TGTGCCGGGACCTCGGGACTAGCGGTTAATGAGCAGTTCTTC
TRBV7-9	-	TRBJ1-2	14	-	CASSGLGLEYGYTF	TGTGCCAGCAGCGGTCTCGGGTTGGAGTATGGCTACACCTTC
TRBV11-2	-	TRBJ1-3	13	-	CASSSSWGNTIYF	TGTGCCAGCAGCTCCTCTTGGGGAAACACCATATATTTT
TRBV19	-	TRBJ1-3	13	-	CASSNLRGNTIYF	TGTGCCAGTAGTAACCTTCGGGGAAACACCATATATTTT
TRBV4-2	-	TRBJ2-7	14	-	CASSPTQDSYEQYF	TGTGCCAGCAGCCCCACCCAGGACTCCTACGAGCAGTACTTC
TRBV11-2	TRBD1	TRBJ1-5	15	-	CASSLAGGSNQPQHF	TGTGCCAGCAGCTTAGCAGGGGGTAGCAATCAGCCCCAGCATTTT
TRBV12-3/TRBV12-4	-	TRBJ2-2	13	-	CASSLTDTGELFF	TGTGCCAGCAGTCTAACTGACACCGGGGAGCTGTTTTTT